The present TCR beta chain was sequenced within a study of CD8 T cells in Susac syndrome. Sequencing of TCR beta, carried out with a high-throughput approach, was applied to CD8+ and CD4+ T cells from the blood. TEMRA cells were FACS-enriched, and CD8+ and CD4+ T cells were isolated negatively. This CDR3 comprises 12 residues. The ends were cut back, 4 bases at V and 2 bases at J, with 5 bases in the middle. From germline, CDR1 is SQVTM and CDR2 ANQGSEA. When the RNA was reverse transcribed, random hexamers were used with an input of roughly 0.5 to 1 ug. An immunoSEQ multiplex PCR generated amplified TCR beta CDR3 products spanning 54 Vbeta and 13 Jbeta. TCRdb reprocessed the immunoSEQ multiplex PCR reads via MiXCR and lists one record per CDR3 protein. This sample has more than 150,000 distinct CDR3 sequences; nearly 97% occur once, and the top ten carry 0.14% to 0.15%.

The gene calls are TRBV29-1 and TRBJ2-2; no firm D call. This receptor was obtained from a human donor with multiple sclerosis. The sample taken for sequencing was CD8+ T cells from PBMCs. The CDR3 nucleotides read TGCAGCGTTGCTCCCAACACCGGGGAGCTGTTTTTT. This codes for CSVAPNTGELFF.